This is a list of T cell receptor beta chains from one sample in a study of PD-1 blockade in classical Hodgkin lymphoma. Profiled with immunoSEQ multiplex PCR; TCRdb holds only in-frame clones, not every one. In the table there are around 25,000 clones, roughly 76% of which are singletons. This sample comprised peripheral blood mononuclear cells (PBMCs), obtained before the fourth cycle of nivolumab. The receptors come from a human donor with classical Hodgkin lymphoma. The CDR3 runs from the conserved cysteine through the conserved F or W. Fields, in order: J gene, V gene, CDR3 length, D gene, clone size, CDR3 protein, CDR3 DNA. A D gene is named only where the DNA matches it firmly. Clone sizes are given selectively: once, few, many, or a class where the clone is expanded.

>TRBJ1-3|TRBV15|15|NA|NA
CATSLQRDSGNTIYF
TGTGCCACCAGCCTACAGCGTGACTCTGGAAACACCATATATTTT
>TRBJ1-4|TRBV2|13|NA|NA
CASSAVVGEKLFF
TGTGCCAGCAGTGCTGTAGTGGGGGAAAAACTGTTTTTT
>TRBJ1-6|TRBV5-1|17|TRBD1|NA
CASSSTPGQGGGSPLHF
TGCGCCAGCAGCTCAACACCGGGACAGGGAGGGGGTTCACCCCTCCACTTT
>TRBJ1-2|TRBV27|15|NA|medium-sized
CASSFRPRGEDGYTF
TGTGCCAGCAGTTTTCGGCCGAGGGGGGAGGATGGCTACACCTTC
>TRBJ1-6|TRBV6-5|13|TRBD1|NA
CASRDRRSSPLHF
TGTGCCAGTAGGGACAGGAGAAGTTCACCCCTCCACTTT
>TRBJ2-7|TRBV7-2|13|TRBD2|NA
CASSPTSGDEQYF
TGTGCCAGCAGCCCAACTAGCGGGGACGAGCAGTACTTC
>TRBJ2-5|TRBV19|14|NA|NA
CASSISGRKETQYF
TGTGCCAGTAGTATCTCCGGCAGAAAAGAGACCCAGTACTTC
>TRBJ1-1|TRBV4-3|15|NA|NA
CASSQIDRDNTEAFF
TGCGCCAGCAGCCAGATCGACCGGGACAACACTGAAGCTTTCTTT
>TRBJ1-1|TRBV7-9|12|NA|few
CASSLGTTEAFF
TGTGCCAGCAGCTTAGGCACCACTGAAGCTTTCTTT
>TRBJ1-2|TRBV5-4|11|NA|NA
CASSLGHGYTF
TGTGCCAGCAGCTTGGGCCATGGCTACACCTTC
>TRBJ2-5|TRBV5-1|14|TRBD2|NA
CASKGGTSGQTQYF
TGCGCCAGCAAAGGGGGGACTAGCGGACAGACCCAGTACTTC
>TRBJ1-5|TRBV21-1|16|NA|NA
CASEGPWRGIDQPQHF
TGTGCCAGCGAGGGACCCTGGAGGGGGATTGATCAGCCCCAGCATTTT
>TRBJ1-2|TRBV29-1|13|TRBD1|NA
CSVGQGTNYGYTF
TGCAGCGTCGGACAGGGAACTAACTATGGCTACACCTTC
>TRBJ2-3|TRBV7-6|14|TRBD2|NA
CASSKGGFTDTQYF
TGTGCCAGCAGCAAGGGAGGGTTCACAGATACGCAGTATTTT
>TRBJ1-1|TRBV4-1|13|NA|NA
CASSQAAGGEAFF
TGCGCCAGCAGCCAAGCGGCCGGCGGGGAGGCTTTCTTT
>TRBJ2-6|TRBV18|17|NA|NA
CASSPPGFPSGANVLTF
TGTGCCAGCTCACCACCGGGATTCCCATCTGGGGCCAACGTCCTGACTTTC
>TRBJ2-7|TRBV12-5|14|TRBD2|NA
CASGLVRGGYEQYF
TGTGCTAGTGGTTTGGTACGGGGGGGCTACGAGCAGTACTTC
>TRBJ2-7|TRBV6-5|13|TRBD2|NA
CASSSTSGGKQYF
TGTGCCAGCAGTTCGACTAGCGGGGGGAAGCAGTACTTC